Listed below are T cell receptor beta chains from one sample, sequenced in a study of vaccination effects on CD4 cells after COVID-19. The antigens for these receptors are not known. Sequencing was performed with immunoSEQ multiplex PCR; in TCRdb, only in-frame clones are kept and a portion is missing. The table records around 37,000 clones, approximately 70% of them present only once. Here the sequenced sample was CD4+ T cells from PBMCs cultured with a peptide pool, taken before COVID-19 vaccination. The source of these receptors is a human donor who had a prior SARS-CoV-2 infection. Each CDR3 is given with its conserved first and last residue. The D gene is left open where the match is weak. Clone size is given for some rows only: seen once, a few or many times, or a class if the clone is expanded.

V gene	D gene	J gene	CDR3 length	clone size	CDR3 protein	CDR3 DNA
TRBV7-3	TRBD2	TRBJ2-7	13	few	CASSLRREGEQYF	TGTGCCAGCAGCTTAAGGCGGGAGGGGGAGCAGTACTTC
TRBV19	-	TRBJ1-1	14	-	CASRRGTGRFEAFF	TGTGCCAGCAGACGCGGGACCGGGCGATTTGAAGCTTTCTTT
TRBV9	TRBD2	TRBJ2-3	15	-	CASSPMGGGTDTQYF	TGTGCCAGCAGCCCCATGGGGGGGGGCACAGATACGCAGTATTTT
TRBV9	-	TRBJ2-3	20	-	CASSTRTGKPPYLFTDTQYF	TGTGCCAGCAGCACAAGAACCGGGAAACCTCCTTACCTCTTTACAGATACGCAGTATTTT
TRBV3-1/TRBV3-2	TRBD1	TRBJ2-1	15	-	CASSQLGTGGDEQFF	TGTGCCAGCAGCCAATTAGGGACAGGGGGGGATGAGCAGTTCTTC
TRBV5-1	-	TRBJ2-7	16	-	CASSSPQGLANHEQYF	TGCGCCAGCAGCTCCCCTCAGGGGCTCGCCAACCACGAGCAGTACTTC
TRBV6-6	-	TRBJ1-5	15	-	CASRGYPYSNQPQHF	TGTGCCAGCAGGGGCTACCCCTATAGCAATCAGCCCCAGCATTTT
TRBV3-1/TRBV3-2	TRBD2	TRBJ2-5	15	-	CASSPSGGAWETQYF	TGTGCCAGCAGCCCTAGCGGGGGGGCCTGGGAGACCCAGTACTTC
TRBV6-6	TRBD2	TRBJ2-3	16	-	CASSRWTSGGHRTQYF	TGTGCCAGCAGTCGATGGACTAGCGGGGGGCATCGTACGCAGTATTTT
TRBV5-4	TRBD2	TRBJ2-1	16	-	CASSLISGSPHNEQFF	TGTGCCAGCAGCTTGATTAGCGGGAGTCCCCACAATGAGCAGTTCTTC
TRBV28	-	TRBJ2-5	11	few	CASRGWGTQYF	TGTGCCAGCAGGGGGTGGGGGACCCAGTACTTC
TRBV6-6	-	TRBJ2-3	21	-	CASSTPGTGLSGGRCTDTQYF	TGTGCCAGCAGCACTCCCGGGACAGGTTTATCAGGCGGGAGGTGCACAGATACGCAGTATTTT
TRBV9	-	TRBJ2-1	11	-	CASSGTGTQFF	TGTGCCAGCAGCGGCACAGGGACGCAGTTCTTC
TRBV2	TRBD1	TRBJ2-4	17	-	CASRHRGTLLAKNIQYF	TGTGCCAGCAGGCACAGGGGGACGTTACTAGCCAAAAACATTCAGTACTTC
TRBV10-3	-	TRBJ2-5	14	-	CAISETTAQETQYF	TGTGCCATCAGTGAGACCACCGCACAAGAGACCCAGTACTTC